This TCR beta chain was found in a study of regulatory T cells in long-lasting Graves disease. Study results and caveats: The persistent group shared 2,500 or so public clonotypes, more than the roughly 970 shared by new patients.

Time point indicated: persistent/refractory GD, antithyroid drugs over 5 years with positive TRAb. Extracted PBMC RNA gave rise to the TCR library. Peripheral blood, about 9 milliliters per patient, was collected in EDTA tubes. The V and J ends lost 3 bases and 6 bases, in that order; junction bases with no gene match: 12. The CDR3 loop spans 17 amino acids. The V gene's germline CDR1 is MNHEY and CDR2 SMNVEV (reference sequence). For TCR beta, libraries came from iRepertoire HTBI primers and Arm-PCR of CDR3 regions. TCRdb itself ran the multiplex PCR reads through MiXCR, one entry per CDR3 protein. The repertoire holds 600,000 to 850,000 distinct CDR3 sequences, with about 32% as singletons. On this clonotype: Its antigen remains unidentified.

Sample: peripheral blood mononuclear cells (PBMCs), taken when the disease was refractory, from a patient treated with antithyroid drugs. The rearrangement links TRBV27 to TRBJ2-2, with 8 bases matching TRBD1. The receptor was derived from a female donor with Graves disease. The CDR3 DNA sequence: TGTGCCAGCAGTTTTTCGGGACGGAAGACAGGGGCCGGGGAGCTGTTTTTT. Its protein is CASSFSGRKTGAGELFF.